These T cell receptor beta chains were read from a single sample in a study of shared clonotypes between healthy human individuals. Generated by immunoSEQ multiplex PCR, the TCRdb table keeps only in-frame clones and is missing some. The profile shows some 1,100,000 clones, around 82% of them singletons. The sample was memory CD4+ T cells from PBMCs. The receptors come from a man in his late teens or twenties in good health. Some clones in this sample may be carry-over from other donors' samples. Each CDR3 is given with its conserved first and last residue. The D gene is left open where the match is weak. Clone size is shown for a subset of rows, as once, few, many or a class of expanded clone.

j_call: TRBJ1-5
v_call: TRBV7-2
clone_size: -
d_call: -
cdr3_aa: CASSLDGNQPQHF
cdr3_nt: TGTGCCAGCAGCTTAGACGGGAATCAGCCCCAGCATTTT

j_call: TRBJ2-3
v_call: TRBV7-9
clone_size: -
d_call: -
cdr3_aa: CASSFSQTDTQYF
cdr3_nt: TGTGCCAGCAGCTTTTCCCAGACAGATACGCAGTATTTT

j_call: TRBJ2-1
v_call: TRBV7-2
clone_size: -
d_call: -
cdr3_aa: CASSLERTWHEQFF
cdr3_nt: TGTGCCAGCAGCTTAGAGAGGACTTGGCATGAGCAGTTCTTC

j_call: TRBJ2-5
v_call: TRBV7-2
clone_size: -
d_call: TRBD1
cdr3_aa: CASSLRTGRETQYF
cdr3_nt: TGTGCCAGCAGCCTGAGGACAGGGAGGGAGACCCAGTACTTC

j_call: TRBJ2-5
v_call: TRBV11-2
clone_size: few
d_call: TRBD2
cdr3_aa: CASSWSPGLAGLQETQYF
cdr3_nt: TGTGCCAGCAGCTGGAGCCCGGGACTAGCGGGCCTCCAAGAGACCCAGTACTTC

j_call: TRBJ2-5
v_call: TRBV6-1
clone_size: -
d_call: -
cdr3_aa: CASSEPGRGLGETQYF
cdr3_nt: TGTGCCAGCAGTGAACCAGGGCGGGGTTTGGGGGAGACCCAGTACTTC

j_call: TRBJ1-2
v_call: TRBV27
clone_size: few
d_call: TRBD1
cdr3_aa: CASRQGQGAFYGYTF
cdr3_nt: TGTGCCAGCAGGCAAGGACAGGGGGCTTTCTATGGCTACACCTTC

j_call: TRBJ2-5
v_call: TRBV11-3
clone_size: -
d_call: -
cdr3_aa: CASSLDQEETQYF
cdr3_nt: TGTGCCAGCAGCTTAGATCAGGAGGAGACCCAGTACTTC

j_call: TRBJ2-7
v_call: TRBV5-1
clone_size: -
d_call: TRBD1
cdr3_aa: CASRPGQGSYEQYF
cdr3_nt: TGCGCCAGCCGACCGGGACAGGGCTCCTACGAGCAGTACTTC

j_call: TRBJ1-2
v_call: TRBV10-3
clone_size: -
d_call: -
cdr3_aa: CAISESTGGNGYTF
cdr3_nt: TGTGCCATCAGTGAGTCGACGGGAGGGAATGGCTACACCTTC

j_call: TRBJ2-3
v_call: TRBV28
clone_size: once
d_call: -
cdr3_aa: CASSLHPADTQYF
cdr3_nt: TGTGCCAGCAGTTTACATCCCGCAGATACGCAGTATTTT

j_call: TRBJ1-2
v_call: TRBV5-1
clone_size: -
d_call: -
cdr3_aa: CASSWGAEDYGYTF
cdr3_nt: TGCGCCAGCAGCTGGGGGGCGGAAGACTATGGCTACACCTTC

j_call: TRBJ1-1
v_call: TRBV6-6
clone_size: -
d_call: -
cdr3_aa: CASSSRTHEAFF
cdr3_nt: TGTGCCAGCAGTTCCAGGACGCATGAAGCTTTCTTT

j_call: TRBJ2-7
v_call: TRBV21-1
clone_size: few
d_call: -
cdr3_aa: CASSKGAGGPYEQYF
cdr3_nt: TGTGCCAGCAGCAAAGGGGCGGGAGGCCCCTACGAGCAGTACTTC

j_call: TRBJ1-5
v_call: TRBV11-2
clone_size: -
d_call: TRBD1
cdr3_aa: CASSSTGTGVQPQHF
cdr3_nt: TGTGCCAGCAGCTCCACCGGGACAGGGGTTCAGCCCCAGCATTTT

j_call: TRBJ2-1
v_call: TRBV11-2
clone_size: -
d_call: TRBD2
cdr3_aa: CASSLVGLAVNEQFF
cdr3_nt: TGTGCCAGCAGCTTAGTAGGGCTAGCGGTCAATGAGCAGTTCTTC

j_call: TRBJ1-1
v_call: TRBV4-2
clone_size: once
d_call: -
cdr3_aa: CASSHVQGGNTEAFF
cdr3_nt: TGTGCCAGCAGCCATGTTCAGGGCGGGAACACTGAAGCTTTCTTT

j_call: TRBJ1-4
v_call: TRBV28
clone_size: many
d_call: -
cdr3_aa: CASKAEGEKLFF
cdr3_nt: TGTGCCAGCAAGGCCGAGGGTGAAAAACTGTTTTTT

j_call: TRBJ2-1
v_call: TRBV6-5
clone_size: once
d_call: -
cdr3_aa: CASSSEISYNEQFF
cdr3_nt: TGTGCCAGCAGTAGCGAGATCTCCTACAATGAGCAGTTCTTC

j_call: TRBJ1-5
v_call: TRBV7-2
clone_size: -
d_call: -
cdr3_aa: CASSREAYSNQPQHF
cdr3_nt: TGTGCCAGCAGCCGAGAAGCGTATAGCAATCAGCCCCAGCATTTT

j_call: TRBJ2-2
v_call: TRBV2
clone_size: -
d_call: -
cdr3_aa: CASTLGSNTGELFF
cdr3_nt: TGTGCCAGCACACTCGGGAGTAACACCGGGGAGCTGTTTTTT

j_call: TRBJ2-7
v_call: TRBV28
clone_size: -
d_call: -
cdr3_aa: CASSSRTYEQYF
cdr3_nt: TGTGCCAGCAGTTCAAGGACCTACGAGCAGTACTTC

j_call: TRBJ1-1
v_call: TRBV27
clone_size: once
d_call: TRBD1
cdr3_aa: CASSLPPGQGSNTEAFF
cdr3_nt: TGTGCCAGCAGTTTACCCCCTGGACAGGGTTCGAACACTGAAGCTTTCTTT

j_call: TRBJ2-7
v_call: TRBV28
clone_size: -
d_call: TRBD1
cdr3_aa: CASTLGQATYEQYF
cdr3_nt: TGTGCCAGCACCCTAGGACAGGCAACCTACGAGCAGTACTTC

j_call: TRBJ2-5
v_call: TRBV2
clone_size: -
d_call: TRBD1
cdr3_aa: CASSDRGSETQYF
cdr3_nt: TGTGCCAGCAGCGACAGGGGCTCAGAGACCCAGTACTTC

j_call: TRBJ1-5
v_call: TRBV28
clone_size: -
d_call: TRBD1
cdr3_aa: CASSRGTGVNQPQHF
cdr3_nt: TGTGCCAGCAGCCGAGGGACAGGGGTTAATCAGCCCCAGCATTTT

j_call: TRBJ2-7
v_call: TRBV5-1
clone_size: -
d_call: TRBD2
cdr3_aa: CASRYGGSSYEQYF
cdr3_nt: TGCGCCAGCAGATACGGCGGGAGCTCCTACGAGCAGTACTTC

j_call: TRBJ1-5
v_call: TRBV19
clone_size: -
d_call: -
cdr3_aa: CASSYGKGPQHF
cdr3_nt: TGTGCCAGTAGTTACGGTAAGGGGCCCCAGCATTTT

j_call: TRBJ2-7
v_call: TRBV5-1
clone_size: -
d_call: TRBD2
cdr3_aa: CASSLYERGYEQYF
cdr3_nt: TGCGCCAGCAGCTTGTATGAGCGGGGCTACGAGCAGTACTTC

j_call: TRBJ2-5
v_call: TRBV5-1
clone_size: -
d_call: -
cdr3_aa: CASSLMGSGETQYF
cdr3_nt: TGCGCCAGCAGCTTAATGGGGTCCGGCGAGACCCAGTACTTC

j_call: TRBJ2-3
v_call: TRBV11-3
clone_size: -
d_call: TRBD2
cdr3_aa: CASSLGTSGTDTQYF
cdr3_nt: TGTGCCAGCAGCTTAGGGACTAGCGGCACAGATACGCAGTATTTT

j_call: TRBJ2-3
v_call: TRBV7-9
clone_size: once
d_call: -
cdr3_aa: CASSRWGRADTQYF
cdr3_nt: TGTGCCAGCAGTAGGTGGGGACGTGCAGATACGCAGTATTTT

j_call: TRBJ2-7
v_call: TRBV6-6
clone_size: few
d_call: -
cdr3_aa: CASSYTWTDYEQYF
cdr3_nt: TGTGCCAGCAGTTACACCTGGACAGACTACGAGCAGTACTTC

j_call: TRBJ2-7
v_call: TRBV21-1
clone_size: few
d_call: -
cdr3_aa: CASSNILPSAYEQYF
cdr3_nt: TGTGCCAGCAGCAACATTCTCCCCAGTGCCTACGAGCAGTACTTC

j_call: TRBJ1-1
v_call: TRBV28
clone_size: -
d_call: -
cdr3_aa: CASSWGQSALNTEAFF
cdr3_nt: TGTGCCAGCAGTTGGGGACAATCCGCCTTGAACACTGAAGCTTTCTTT

j_call: TRBJ1-1
v_call: TRBV2
clone_size: few
d_call: -
cdr3_aa: CASSVERSEAFF
cdr3_nt: TGTGCCAGCAGTGTAGAGAGGTCAGAAGCTTTCTTT

j_call: TRBJ1-5
v_call: TRBV18
clone_size: -
d_call: -
cdr3_aa: CASRALAFNQPQHF
cdr3_nt: TGTGCCAGCCGCGCTTTGGCGTTCAATCAGCCCCAGCATTTT

j_call: TRBJ1-5
v_call: TRBV28
clone_size: -
d_call: -
cdr3_aa: CASSFAEIGSGQPQHF
cdr3_nt: TGTGCCAGCAGTTTTGCAGAAATAGGGAGCGGTCAGCCCCAGCATTTT